This TCR beta chain was recorded in a study of blood T cell repertoires in COVID-19. For the study at large: COVID-19 samples collected from the United States, Italy and Spain covered acute and convalescent phases. From T cells, B-cell-depleted T cells, or PBMCs came the material, which was cDNA or gDNA.

Germline assignment: CDR1 SGHRS and CDR2 YFSETQ. CDR3 length: 17 residues. Trimming at V came to 5 bases and at J to 3 bases, leaving 9 bases not matched to a gene. Per the authors' pipeline: Reference gene primer amplification gave estimated nucleated cell counts. Here immunoSEQ multiplex PCR was the method, and the copy in TCRdb shows in-frame clones only, minus some. The V and J calls and clone size are taken from that table; D and trimming were inferred from the DNA. This table holds about 260,000 clones, 70% to 90% found once. Specimen: peripheral blood. The chain couples TRBV5-1 to TRBJ2-7; 15 bases fit TRBD2. This sequence was found in a human donor in a cohort sampled during active COVID-19. DNA of the CDR3: TGCGCCAGCAGGATCGGACTAGCGGGAGGGCCGCGCTACGAGCAGTACTTC. As protein: CASRIGLAGGPRYEQYF.